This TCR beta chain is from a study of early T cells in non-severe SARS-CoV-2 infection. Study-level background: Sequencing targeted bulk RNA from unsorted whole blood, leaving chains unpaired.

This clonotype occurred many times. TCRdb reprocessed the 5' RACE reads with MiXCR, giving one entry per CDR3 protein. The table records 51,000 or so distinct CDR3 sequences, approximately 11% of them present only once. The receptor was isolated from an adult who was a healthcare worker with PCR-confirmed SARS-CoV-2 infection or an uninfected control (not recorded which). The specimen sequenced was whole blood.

CDR3 sequence reads: CASSFGQADEQFF. CDR3 sequence (DNA): TGTGCCAGCAGCTTCGGACAGGCCGATGAGCAGTTCTTC. The rearrangement joins TRBV7-9 to TRBJ2-1, with 7 bases matching TRBD1. Per the germline V gene, CDR1 is SEHNR and CDR2 is FQNEAQ (reference sequence). V was clipped by 3 bases and J by 8 bases; unmatched bases: 4. The CDR3 is 13 amino acids.